Listed below are T cell receptor beta chains from one sample, sequenced in a study of T cells in Graves' hyperthyroidism and ophthalmopathy. TCRdb reprocessed the multiplex PCR reads with MiXCR, giving one entry per CDR3 protein. The table lists about 610,000 distinct CDR3 sequences, under 15% of them singletons, with 4% to 5.5% in the top ten. Sequencing was done on a sample of blood. These receptors were obtained from a woman aged 40 to 49 with Graves' ophthalmopathy. Both conserved end residues are part of each CDR3. Fields, in order: D gene, V gene, J gene, clone size, CDR3 DNA, CDR3 protein. A D gene is named only where the DNA matches it firmly. Rows may omit the clone size; those that give it use once, few, many or a size class.

d_gene: NA
v_gene: TRBV6-2/TRBV6-3
j_gene: TRBJ1-5
abundance: many
CDR3nt: TGTGCCAGCAGCCCGGGAGCCTCCCTCGGCAATCAGCCCCAGCATTTT
CDR3aa: CASSPGASLGNQPQHF

d_gene: TRBD2
v_gene: TRBV12-3/TRBV12-4
j_gene: TRBJ2-7
abundance: NA
CDR3nt: TGTGCCAGCAGTTGGACTAGCGGGATCCCTTACGAGCAGTACTTC
CDR3aa: CASSWTSGIPYEQYF

d_gene: TRBD1
v_gene: TRBV28
j_gene: TRBJ1-1
abundance: few
CDR3nt: TGTGCCAGCAGTTCAATCGGGACAGGTAGTTTAGCTTTCTTT
CDR3aa: CASSSIGTGSLAFF

d_gene: NA
v_gene: TRBV30
j_gene: TRBJ2-7
abundance: NA
CDR3nt: TGTGCCTGGAGCGCAAGGGGTCCCGAGCAGTACTTC
CDR3aa: CAWSARGPEQYF

d_gene: NA
v_gene: TRBV19
j_gene: TRBJ2-2
abundance: NA
CDR3nt: TGTGCCAGTAAGACCCGAGCTCAACGCACCGGGGAGCTGTTTTTT
CDR3aa: CASKTRAQRTGELFF

d_gene: NA
v_gene: TRBV28
j_gene: TRBJ2-5
abundance: many
CDR3nt: TGTGCCAGCACTCCTCAGCTCCAAGAGACCCAGTACTTC
CDR3aa: CASTPQLQETQYF

d_gene: TRBD2
v_gene: TRBV30
j_gene: TRBJ2-2
abundance: many
CDR3nt: TGTGCCTGGGAGACTAGCGGGAGGCCCGGGGAGCTGTTTTTT
CDR3aa: CAWETSGRPGELFF

d_gene: NA
v_gene: TRBV28
j_gene: TRBJ2-7
abundance: many
CDR3nt: TGTGCCAGCAGTTTATTAAGTCAGTCCTACGAGCAGTACTTC
CDR3aa: CASSLLSQSYEQYF

d_gene: TRBD1
v_gene: TRBV27
j_gene: TRBJ2-7
abundance: many
CDR3nt: TGTGCCAGCAATATGGTAGGGGGCAGCATATACGAGCAGTACTTC
CDR3aa: CASNMVGGSIYEQYF

d_gene: NA
v_gene: TRBV7-3
j_gene: TRBJ2-5
abundance: many
CDR3nt: TGTGCCAGCAGCTTCGAACCCCAAGAGACCCAGTACTTC
CDR3aa: CASSFEPQETQYF

d_gene: TRBD1
v_gene: TRBV5-1
j_gene: TRBJ1-2
abundance: NA
CDR3nt: TGCGCCAGCAGCTTGCCCAGAAAGAGGGGGCGCCATGGCTATGGCTACACCTTC
CDR3aa: CASSLPRKRGRHGYGYTF

d_gene: TRBD1
v_gene: TRBV6-5
j_gene: TRBJ2-5
abundance: many
CDR3nt: TGTGCCAGCAGAGGGACAGGGACGTACCAAGAGACCCAGTACTTC
CDR3aa: CASRGTGTYQETQYF

d_gene: TRBD1
v_gene: TRBV6-5
j_gene: TRBJ2-7
abundance: many
CDR3nt: TGTGCCAGCAGTTTCCCCGGCCCTCCGGGACAGGGTTCCGAGCAGTACTTC
CDR3aa: CASSFPGPPGQGSEQYF

d_gene: NA
v_gene: TRBV28
j_gene: TRBJ2-7
abundance: many
CDR3nt: TGTGCCAGCAGTCCAACCAGCGCAAGTACCTACGAGCAGTACTTC
CDR3aa: CASSPTSASTYEQYF

d_gene: TRBD2
v_gene: TRBV28
j_gene: TRBJ2-5
abundance: many
CDR3nt: TGTGCCAGCATCCCTAGCGGGAGGGCTGGGGAGACCCAGTACTTC
CDR3aa: CASIPSGRAGETQYF

d_gene: NA
v_gene: TRBV4-3
j_gene: TRBJ2-2
abundance: many
CDR3nt: TGCGCCAGCAGCCAAGATACTGGCAGGGCCGGGGAGCTGTTTTTT
CDR3aa: CASSQDTGRAGELFF